This TCR beta chain comes out of a study of T cells in women clearing cervical HPV infection (dated by TCRdb to the late 2010s). Regarding the complete study: The cases were 20 to 30 women with histologically confirmed HPV16-related CIN3 or worse, and 2 of those women had invasive cancers. Controls were approximately 25 women whose single incident HPV16 infection cleared within 12 months without precancer or cancer developing. Blood from cases was collected at the visit at which the lesion was first identified, whereas blood from controls was collected once infection was no longer detected. Among cases, blood sampling came a median of roughly 140 days after lesion detection, with an interquartile range of roughly 85 to 230 days. HLA typing was available for only a few women, so HLA type could not be excluded as a confounder. The exploratory proof-of-principle case-control study was nested within the Guanacaste HPV Natural History Study in Costa Rica and compared TCR repertoires across cervical HPV16 outcomes. Cases and controls were matched on age within five years and on year of sample collection. Cases had a median age of approximately 35 years and controls had a median age of around 40, with no significant differences in baseline characteristics. The parent cohort enrolled over 8,500 women aged 18 or older in Guanacaste, Costa Rica, in 1993 to 1994 and followed the women for less than nine years. Five blinded duplicates per group were added as quality controls, so that 60 or so samples were obtained: 50 or so participants and 10 replicates. Paper-wide results and their limitations: Because T-cell numbers per sample were unknown, differences in richness could reflect varying T-cell content rather than repertoire biology. Significantly higher TCR repertoire richness was observed in CIN3+ cases than in controls across sequencing depths, whereas no difference in evenness was found. Lower TRBV6-7 relative abundance was observed in cases than in controls (0.11% versus 0.16%; Bonferroni P = 0.0008). Random forest classifiers combining richness and V gene abundances distinguished cases from controls with an estimated AUC of roughly 0.83. The cross-sectional design could not show whether associations preceded infection or resulted from it; effector/memory subsets and HPV-specific T cells were not isolated.

Remarks on this clone: Its antigen is not yet known. With the read ending 3 residues before the CDR3 end, the germline J gene is used to fill in that end.

V and J are trimmed by 2 bases and 5 bases, and the gene matches miss 2 bases of the junction. Including the terminal cysteine and phenylalanine, the CDR3 comprises 13 residues. The CDR3 was read in part: 30 bases, with the frame set at base 1. According to the germline V gene, CDR1 reads MNHNS and CDR2 reads SASEGT. The immunoSEQ assay used multiplex PCR to amplify TCR beta CDR3 regions from an average of approximately 1,100 ng of genomic DNA per sample. Primer bias was corrected in the assay by using a complete synthetic TCR repertoire to establish an amplification baseline. Amplicons were sequenced on the Illumina platform. Processing in the source paper ran as follows. Sequence errors were corrected by clustering with frequency ratios and a modified nearest-neighbor algorithm, and the sequences were then analyzed in the immunoSEQ Analyzer using IMGT gene definitions. At each rarefaction depth, TCR richness and evenness were averaged across 20 rarefaction repeats, and samples with fewer sequences than that depth were excluded. Wilcoxon rank sum tests with FDR correction were used to compare V, D and J gene relative abundances between the groups. An intraclass correlation of around 96% for TCR richness and an average of about 82% across 66 gene segments were obtained from the blinded duplicates. TCRdb holds this immuneACCESS table with in-frame rearrangements only. Some clones are missing; in checked studies, unresolved V genes explain under half, and the rest has no known cause. V and J calls and clone size follow that table, whereas D and trimming were derived from the DNA. The sample table records 9,000 to 15,000 clones. 20% to 25% of the sample is taken by the ten largest.

Every participant had a single incident cervical HPV16 infection, and prevalent HPV16 infections were excluded. Cervical HPV DNA was detected with MY09/MY11 PCR, and genotyping was done by dot-blot hybridization. Approximately 15 mL of heparinized blood were centrifuged, and the buffy coat was split into aliquots, frozen at -30 degrees C, and then kept at -80 degrees C. QIAGEN kits were used to extract genomic DNA from the buffy coat specimens. The TCR was taken from a woman aged 18 to 69 with a cervical HPV16 infection that either progressed to CIN3+ or cleared (not recorded which). The rearranged chain carries TRBV6-1 and TRBJ1-2; the junction holds 7 bases that match TRBD1. The sequencing sample was made of blood buffy coat. The CDR3 bases that were read are TGTGCCAGCAGTGAAACAGGGGCTTATGGC. Translated, it gives CASSETGAYG. Given in full, the CDR3 is CASSETGAYGYTF.